The 29 T cell receptor beta chains in this list originate from one sample, sequenced in a study of cytotoxic CD8 clonotypes in ibrutinib-treated CLL. Assay: immunoSEQ multiplex PCR; the TCRdb copy retains only in-frame clones and omits some. The sample comprises tens of thousands of clones, roughly 62% of which are singletons, and 14% rests with the top ten. The sequencing here drew on PBMCs, taken before ibrutinib treatment. The source is a human donor with chronic lymphocytic leukemia.

In its sample, this clone ranks as medium-sized. The V gene is TRBV19, the J gene TRBJ1-6; D possibly corresponds to TRBD1 (6 bases). Trimming removed 9 bases from V and 7 bases from J, with 13 bases in between. The CDR3 length is 13 residues. CDR1 LNHDA and CDR2 SQIVND come from the germline V gene (reference sequence). The DNA of the CDR3 is TGTGCCAGAGAGGCGGGGGGCAATTCACCCCTCCACTTT. The encoded protein is CAREAGGNSPLHF.

This chain links TRBV7-9 with TRBJ2-1; D possibly corresponds to TRBD2 (5 bases). Germline CDR1 reads SEHNR; CDR2 reads FQNEAQ (reference sequence). With 0 bases removed from V and 5 bases from J, the gap between germline ends came to 5 bases. The CDR3 extends over 13 amino acids. CDR3 sequence: CASSLARDNEQFF. CDR3 nucleotides: TGTGCCAGCAGCTTAGCGCGGGACAATGAGCAGTTCTTC.

V usage is TRBV10-3 and J usage is TRBJ1-5, with D uncertain. The CDR3 consists of 13 residues. V lost 3 bases and J lost 4, with 7 bases in between. CDR1 is ENHRY and CDR2 is SYGVKD in the germline V gene. In DNA, the CDR3 is TGTGCCATCAGTGACCCGGGGAATCAGCCCCAGCATTTT. Amino acids: CAISDPGNQPQHF.

The rearrangement uses TRBV1 and TRBJ1-3. TRBV1 is listed as a pseudogene. The CDR3 extends over 16 amino acids. The DNA of the CDR3 is TGCACCAGCAGCCAACCCAGGGGAGGCTCGGGAAACACCATATATTTT. Its translation is CTSSQPRGGSGNTIYF.

The chain combines TRBV11-2 with TRBJ1-2, with 7 bases identical to TRBD1. Unmatched junction bases numbered 15, after V lost 1 base and J lost 7 bases. The CDR3 is 17 amino acids. The V gene's germline CDR1 is SGHAT and CDR2 FQNNGV. CDR3 DNA sequence: TGTGCCAGCAGCTTAGTTGGGACAGACAGTCAATTCGGTGGCTACACCTTC. Amino acid sequence: CASSLVGTDSQFGGYTF.

This clone was detected only a few times. The chain has TRBV7-9 and TRBJ1-2; D remains unclear. CDR3 size: 16 residues. The V gene lost 1 base and the J gene lost 6 bases, with 18 bases spanning the gap. CDR1 and CDR2 from the germline V gene are SEHNR and FQNEAQ (reference sequence). CDR3 in DNA: TGTGCCAGCAGCTTAGGAGGGTTTGAGCGGCTCGATGGCTACACCTTC. Its translation is CASSLGGFERLDGYTF.

The table lists this clone with a few counts. The chain recombines TRBV27 with TRBJ2-1, with D unclear. Germline V gene lookup returns CDR1 MNHEY and CDR2 SMNVEV (reference sequence). The V end lost 1 base, the J end lost 2 bases, and 15 bases lay between the germline ends. The CDR3 contains 17 residues. The CDR3 loop reads CASSLFVPTAAYNEQFF. Written as DNA, the CDR3 is TGTGCCAGCAGTTTATTTGTCCCCACCGCAGCCTACAATGAGCAGTTCTTC.

The chain links TRBV28 to TRBJ2-3; 8 bases are shared with TRBD1. The V gene's germline CDR1 is MDHEN and CDR2 SYDVKM. The CDR3 length is 12 residues. With 8 bases clipped from V and 10 bases from J, the junction kept 8 bases outside the gene matches. CDR3 protein: CASGQGARAQYF. CDR3 coding DNA: TGTGCCAGCGGGCAGGGGGCTAGGGCGCAGTATTTT.

The chain couples TRBV7-9 to TRBJ2-1, with 7 bases lining up with TRBD2. The CDR3 is 15 residues long. V dropped 4 bases and J dropped 0; count of bases not matched to a gene: 3. Germline V lookup: CDR1 SEHNR, CDR2 FQNEAQ (reference sequence). DNA for the CDR3: TGTGCCAGCAGCTCCCGGGACTACTCCTACAATGAGCAGTTCTTC. Its translation is CASSSRDYSYNEQFF.

This chain links TRBV28 with TRBJ1-4; D uncertain. V was clipped by 5 bases and J by 5 bases, with 15 bases between them. The germline CDR1 and CDR2 sequences are MDHEN and SYDVKM. The CDR3 has 15 amino acids. CDR3 residues: CASSSSMAGNEKLFF. The CDR3 region has the DNA TGTGCCAGCAGTAGCAGTATGGCGGGAAATGAAAAACTGTTTTTT.

This clone came up once. V gene TRBV18 combines with J gene TRBJ2-1, with D maybe TRBD1 (6 bases). V was cut by 5 bases and J by 1 base, with 15 bases left in between. Germline CDR1 reads KGHSH; CDR2 reads LQKENI. The CDR3 has 16 residues. The CDR3 reads CASSSWTERSYNEQFF. CDR3 sequence (DNA): TGTGCCAGCTCATCGTGGACAGAGCGATCCTACAATGAGCAGTTCTTC.

The chain recombines TRBV10-2 with TRBJ2-3; D remains ambiguous. V dropped 4 bases and J dropped 6 bases, with 11 bases sitting between them. Germline loops: CDR1 WSHSY, CDR2 SAAADI. CDR3 size: 13 residues. The chain's CDR3 is CASSVVAADTQYF. Written as DNA, the CDR3 is TGCGCCAGCAGTGTAGTGGCCGCGGATACGCAGTATTTT.

This clone was seen a few times. This chain links TRBV6-1 with TRBJ2-7; 7 bases line up with TRBD2. J lost 6 bases, V lost 8 bases, and 10 bases had no gene match. CDR1 is MNHNS and CDR2 is SASEGT in the germline V gene. The CDR3 runs to 13 residues. The CDR3 DNA is TGTGCCAGCTCCTCGGGGGGAAGGAGCGAGCAGTACTTC. Residues: CASSSGGRSEQYF.

The chain employs TRBV5-1 and TRBJ2-2; 7 nucleotides match TRBD2. Germline loops: CDR1 SGHRS, CDR2 YFSETQ. The CDR3 covers 16 residues. V was clipped by 0 bases and J by 1 base; unmatched bases: 3. The CDR3 protein is CASSLAPSGNTGELFF. The DNA for the CDR3 is TGCGCCAGCAGCTTGGCCCCTAGCGGGAACACCGGGGAGCTGTTTTTT.

This rearrangement joins TRBV1 to TRBJ2-5; the table names TRBD2, a call not compared with the DNA. TRBV1 is noted as a pseudogene. This CDR3 has 16 residues. This CDR3 reads CTSSRKASGKKETQYF. CDR3 DNA sequence: TGCACCAGCAGCCGTAAAGCTAGCGGAAAAAAAGAGACCCAGTACTTC.

V and J are TRBV18 and TRBJ1-1, with TRBD1 matching 8 bases. Trimming removed 3 bases from V and 5 bases from J; junction bases left unmatched: 2. Germline lookup yields CDR1 KGHSH and CDR2 LQKENI. This CDR3 has 13 amino acids. DNA for the CDR3: TGTGCCAGCTCACCGACAGGGGTTACTGAAGCTTTCTTT. Residues: CASSPTGVTEAFF. The complete variable domain, with remaining parts taken from reference TRBV18 and TRBJ1-1, reads NAGVMQNPRHLVRRRGQEARLRCSPMKGHSHVYWYRQLPEEGLKFMVYLQKENIIDESGMPKERFSAEFPKEGPSILRIQQVVRGDSAAYFCASSPTGVTEAFFGQGTRLTVV.

This clone was recorded only once. J is TRBJ2-3 and V is TRBV6-1, with 10 bases lining up with TRBD2. The trim removed 2 bases at V and 2 bases at J, leaving 7 bases unmatched. The CDR3 covers 17 residues. The germline CDR1 and CDR2 sequences are MNHNS and SASEGT. The CDR3 nucleotides read TGTGCCAGCAGTGAACTCTCAGCGGGAGGGTACACAGATACGCAGTATTTT. Translating gives CASSELSAGGYTDTQYF.

The chain links TRBV10-3 to TRBJ2-3; 8 nucleotides agree with TRBD2. The germline CDR1 and CDR2 sequences are ENHRY and SYGVKD. After removal of 5 bases from V and 2 bases from J, the junction contained 6 bases not matched to a gene. The CDR3 consists of 15 residues. Here the CDR3 reads CAISSQLAATDTQYF. The CDR3 DNA reads TGTGCCATCAGTTCTCAACTAGCGGCCACAGATACGCAGTATTTT.

The V gene is TRBV4-2, the J gene TRBJ2-7, with no clear D. The CDR3 spans 15 residues. V lost 1 base to trimming and J lost 2 bases, with 12 bases between them. Germline CDR1 and CDR2: LGHNA and YNFKEQ. CDR3 in DNA: TGTGCCAGCAGCCAAGCTCTGACCGAGACCTACGAGCAGTACTTC. It encodes CASSQALTETYEQYF.

This clone was seen only once. The chain is built from TRBV5-1 and TRBJ2-1, with D hard to call. The germline gives CDR1 SGHRS, CDR2 YFSETQ. V lost 0 bases to trimming and J lost 8 bases, with 18 bases between them. This CDR3 is 16 amino acids long. CDR3 sequence: CASSLESDRAPHEQFF. In nucleotides, the CDR3 is TGCGCCAGCAGCTTGGAAAGCGACCGTGCGCCCCATGAGCAGTTCTTC.

CDR3 sequence: CASKQGTGNTIYF. CDR3 in DNA: TGTGCCAGCAAGCAGGGTACTGGAAACACCATATATTTT. This chain joins TRBV2 and TRBJ1-3; possibly TRBD1 for D (5 bases). Deletions cut 7 bases from V and 2 bases from J, with 9 bases between. The germline V gene has CDR1 SNHLY and CDR2 FYNNEI. The CDR3 extends over 13 amino acids. The whole variable domain, remainder taken from reference TRBV2 and TRBJ1-3, is EPEVTQTPSHQVTQMGQEVILRCVPISNHLYFYWYRQILGQKVEFLVSFYNNEISEKSEIFDDQFSVERPDGSNFTLKIRSTKLEDSAMYFCASKQGTGNTIYFGEGSWLTVV.

The chain combines TRBV19 with TRBJ1-5; 7 bases line up with TRBD1. Germline CDR1 is LNHDA and CDR2 is SQIVND (reference sequence). The CDR3 has 15 residues. With V trimmed by 2 bases and J by 9 bases, 10 bases remained unmatched. The CDR3 nucleotides read TGTGCCAGTAGTATACGGGACAGTGCGCCTTGGCCCCAGCATTTT. Protein product: CASSIRDSAPWPQHF. The entire variable domain, with the rest obtained from reference TRBV19 and TRBJ1-5, is as follows: DGGITQSPKYLFRKEGQNVTLSCEQNLNHDAMYWYRQDPGQGLRLIYYSQIVNDFQKGDIAEGYSVSREKKESFPLTVTSAQKNPTAFYLCASSIRDSAPWPQHFGDGTRLSIL.

The chain is built from TRBV13 and TRBJ2-7, with 7 bases fitting TRBD2. The CDR3 loop spans 15 amino acids. The germline gives CDR1 PRHDT, CDR2 FYEKMQ (reference sequence). The J segment lost 4 bases and the V segment lost 1 base, leaving 7 bases of the junction unmatched. The CDR3 DNA is TGTGCCAGCAGCTTAGTGTCTAGCGGACTGTACGAGCAGTACTTC. This sequence encodes CASSLVSSGLYEQYF.

Notes on this clone: The sample contains more than one DNA sequence encoding this CDR3. The J gene is TRBJ2-1, the V gene TRBV29-1; 9 bases line up with TRBD2. Looked up from germline, CDR1 is SQVTM and CDR2 is ANQGSEA. The V and J ends lost 1 base and 0 bases, in that order; junction bases with no gene match: 1. The CDR3 contains 15 residues. In nucleotides, the CDR3 is TGCAGCGTTGAAGGAGCGGGGGGCTCCTACAATGAGCAGTTCTTC. This gives the protein CSVEGAGGSYNEQFF.

The V gene is TRBV6-6, the J gene TRBJ1-6, with D hard to call. V shed 2 bases and J shed 8 bases, with 13 bases lying between them. The CDR3 covers 15 residues. The germline V gene has CDR1 MNHNY and CDR2 SVGAGI (reference sequence). CDR3 in amino acids: CASSYMRDGDSPLHF. As DNA, the CDR3 is TGTGCCAGCAGTTACATGAGAGACGGGGATTCACCCCTCCACTTT.

The gene calls are TRBV7-3 and TRBJ2-1; 7 nucleotides match TRBD2. There are 17 residues in the CDR3. Germline CDR1 and CDR2: SGHTA and FQGTGA. Unmatched junction bases numbered 5, after V lost 0 bases and J lost 0 bases. DNA for the CDR3: TGTGCCAGCAGCTTAACAGCGGGGATATACTCCTACAATGAGCAGTTCTTC. Its translation is CASSLTAGIYSYNEQFF.

The V gene is TRBV19, the J gene TRBJ2-1, with 11 bases aligning to TRBD1. CDR1 is LNHDA, CDR2 SQIVND, per germline (reference sequence). This CDR3 comprises 13 residues. Trimming removed 11 bases from V and 10 bases from J; junction bases left unmatched: 10. The CDR3 loop is CASRPGTGGEQFF. For the CDR3, the DNA is TGTGCCTCTCGTCCCGGGACAGGGGGGGAGCAGTTCTTC. Complete variable domain (other parts from reference TRBV19 and TRBJ2-1): DGGITQSPKYLFRKEGQNVTLSCEQNLNHDAMYWYRQDPGQGLRLIYYSQIVNDFQKGDIAEGYSVSREKKESFPLTVTSAQKNPTAFYLCASRPGTGGEQFFGPGTRLTVL.

V is TRBV4-2 and J is TRBJ2-1; 7 positions agree with TRBD1. Germline V gene lookup returns CDR1 LGHNA and CDR2 YNFKEQ. Losses at the gene ends were 4 bases for V and 4 bases for J; bases not matched to a gene: 4. CDR3 length: 14 residues. CDR3 amino acids: CASSLPTGYNEQFF. As DNA, the CDR3 is TGTGCCAGCAGCCTCCCGACAGGGTACAATGAGCAGTTCTTC.

The CDR3 protein is CASSPEGTGGFGETQYF. DNA for the CDR3: TGTGCCAGCAGTCCTGAGGGGACAGGGGGCTTCGGAGAGACCCAGTACTTC. The rearrangement links TRBV11-2 to TRBJ2-5; 12 bases line up with TRBD1. The CDR3 spans 17 residues. Trimming took 6 bases from V and 4 from J; bases not matched to a gene: 12. Germline values: CDR1 SGHAT, CDR2 FQNNGV.